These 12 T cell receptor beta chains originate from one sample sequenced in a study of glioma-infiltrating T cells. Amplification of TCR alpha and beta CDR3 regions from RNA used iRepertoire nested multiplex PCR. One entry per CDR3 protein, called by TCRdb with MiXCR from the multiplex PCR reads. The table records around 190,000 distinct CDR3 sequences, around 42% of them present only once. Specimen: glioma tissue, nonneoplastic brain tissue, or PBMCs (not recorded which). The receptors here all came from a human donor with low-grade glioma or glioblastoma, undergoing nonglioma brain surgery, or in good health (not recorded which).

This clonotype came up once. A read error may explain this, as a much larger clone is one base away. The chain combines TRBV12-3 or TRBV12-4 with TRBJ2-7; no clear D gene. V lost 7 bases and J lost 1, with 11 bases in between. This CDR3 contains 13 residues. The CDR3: CASMRQASYEQYF. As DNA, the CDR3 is TGTGCCAGCATGAGGCAGGCTTCCTACGAGCAGTACTTC.

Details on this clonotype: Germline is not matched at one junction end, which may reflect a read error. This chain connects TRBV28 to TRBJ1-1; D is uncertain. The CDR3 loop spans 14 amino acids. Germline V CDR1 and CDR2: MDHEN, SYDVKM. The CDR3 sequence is CASSSTARITEASF. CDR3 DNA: TGTGCCAGCAGTTCAACGGCAAGAATCACTGAAGCTTCCTTT.

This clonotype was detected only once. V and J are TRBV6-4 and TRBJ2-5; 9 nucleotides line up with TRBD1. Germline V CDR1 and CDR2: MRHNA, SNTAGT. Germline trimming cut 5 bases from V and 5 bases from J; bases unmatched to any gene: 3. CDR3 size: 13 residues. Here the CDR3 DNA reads TGTGCCAGCAGTAAGACAGGGGGGGAGACCCAGTACTTC. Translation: CASSKTGGETQYF.

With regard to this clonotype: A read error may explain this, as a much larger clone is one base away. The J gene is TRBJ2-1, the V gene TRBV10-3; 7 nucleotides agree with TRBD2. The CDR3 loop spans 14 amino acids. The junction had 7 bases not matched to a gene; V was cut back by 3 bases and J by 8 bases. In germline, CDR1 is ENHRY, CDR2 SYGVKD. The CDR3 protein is CAISEGLDGYEQFF. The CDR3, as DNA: TGTGCCATCAGTGAAGGACTAGATGGGTATGAGCAGTTCTTC.

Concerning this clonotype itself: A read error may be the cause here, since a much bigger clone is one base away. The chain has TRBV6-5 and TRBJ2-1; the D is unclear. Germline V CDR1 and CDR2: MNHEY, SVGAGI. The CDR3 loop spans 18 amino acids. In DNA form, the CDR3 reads TGTGCCAGCAGTTACCTCCCCCCACGCTTGAGCTCCCACAATGAGCAGTTCTTC. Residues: CASSYLPPRLSSHNEQFF.

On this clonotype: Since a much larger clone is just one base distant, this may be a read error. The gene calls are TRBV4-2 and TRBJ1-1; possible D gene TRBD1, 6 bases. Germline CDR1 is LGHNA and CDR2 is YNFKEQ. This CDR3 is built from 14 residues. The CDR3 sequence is CASGQRAGALNSFF. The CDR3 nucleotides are TGTGCCAGCGGCCAGAGGGCAGGGGCGCTGAATTCTTTCTTT.

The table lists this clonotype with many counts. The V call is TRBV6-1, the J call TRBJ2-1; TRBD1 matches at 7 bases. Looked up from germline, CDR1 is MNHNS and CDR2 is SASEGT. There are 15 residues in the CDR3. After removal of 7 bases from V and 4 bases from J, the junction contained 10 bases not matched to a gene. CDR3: CASTKRQGQYNEQFF. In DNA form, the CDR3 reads TGTGCCAGCACCAAGAGACAGGGCCAATACAATGAGCAGTTCTTC.

The CDR3 sequence is CASSLEQGRTQYF. DNA for the CDR3: TGTGCCAGCAGCTTAGAACAGGGACGTACGCAGTATTTT. This sequence joins TRBV7-7 and TRBJ2-3; TRBD1 is a possible D gene (6 bases). Trimming stripped 1 base from V and 8 bases from J, with 10 bases between. CDR3 size: 13 residues. Germline V gives CDR1 SSHAT, CDR2 FNYEAQ (reference sequence).

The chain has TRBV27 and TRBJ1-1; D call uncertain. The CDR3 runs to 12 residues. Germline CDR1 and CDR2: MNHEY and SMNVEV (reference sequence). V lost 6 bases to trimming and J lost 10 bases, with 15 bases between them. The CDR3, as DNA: TGTGCCAGCAGCGCGACCCGGTCCGGAGCTTTCTTT. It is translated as CASSATRSGAFF.

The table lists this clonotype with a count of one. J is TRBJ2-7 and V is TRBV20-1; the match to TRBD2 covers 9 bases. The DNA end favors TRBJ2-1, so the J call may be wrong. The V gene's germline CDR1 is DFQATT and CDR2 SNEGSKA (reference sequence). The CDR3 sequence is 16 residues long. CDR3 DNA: TGCAGTGCTGAAAACCCGGGACTAGCAGGCTCCTACGAGCAGTTCTTC. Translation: CSAENPGLAGSYEQFF.

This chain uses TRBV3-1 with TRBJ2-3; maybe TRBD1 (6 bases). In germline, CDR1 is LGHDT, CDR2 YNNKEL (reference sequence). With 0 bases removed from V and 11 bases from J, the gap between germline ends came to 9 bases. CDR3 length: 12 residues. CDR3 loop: CASSQEPGQQYF. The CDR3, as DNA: TGTGCCAGCAGCCAAGAACCGGGACAGCAGTATTTT.

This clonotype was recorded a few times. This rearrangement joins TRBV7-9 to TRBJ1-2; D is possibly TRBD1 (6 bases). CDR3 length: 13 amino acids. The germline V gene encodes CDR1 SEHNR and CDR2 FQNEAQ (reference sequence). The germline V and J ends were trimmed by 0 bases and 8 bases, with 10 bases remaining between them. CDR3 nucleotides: TGTGCCAGCAGCTTAGCCGGGGGCGGCGGCTACACCTTC. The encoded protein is CASSLAGGGGYTF.